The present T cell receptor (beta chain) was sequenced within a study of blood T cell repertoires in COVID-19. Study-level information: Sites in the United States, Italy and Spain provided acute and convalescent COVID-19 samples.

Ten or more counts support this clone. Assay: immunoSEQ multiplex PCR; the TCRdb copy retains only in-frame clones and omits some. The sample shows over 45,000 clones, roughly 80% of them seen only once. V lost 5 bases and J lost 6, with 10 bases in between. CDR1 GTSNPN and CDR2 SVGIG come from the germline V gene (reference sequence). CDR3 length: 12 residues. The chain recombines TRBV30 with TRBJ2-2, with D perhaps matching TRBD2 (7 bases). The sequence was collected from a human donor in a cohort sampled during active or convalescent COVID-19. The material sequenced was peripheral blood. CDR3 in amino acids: CAWGRGSGELFF. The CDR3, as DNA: TGTGCCTGGGGGAGGGGGTCCGGGGAGCTGTTTTTT.